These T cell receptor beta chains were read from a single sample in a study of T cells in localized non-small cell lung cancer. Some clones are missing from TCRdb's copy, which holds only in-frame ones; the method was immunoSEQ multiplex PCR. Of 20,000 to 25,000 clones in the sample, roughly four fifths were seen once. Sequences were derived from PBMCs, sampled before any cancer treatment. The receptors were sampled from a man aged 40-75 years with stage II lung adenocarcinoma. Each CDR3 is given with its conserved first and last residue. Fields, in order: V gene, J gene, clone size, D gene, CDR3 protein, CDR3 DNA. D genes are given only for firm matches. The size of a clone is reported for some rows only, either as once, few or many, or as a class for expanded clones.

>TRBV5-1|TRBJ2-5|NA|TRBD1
CASSPGPGGLETQYF
TGCGCCAGCAGTCCGGGGCCAGGGGGCCTGGAGACCCAGTACTTC
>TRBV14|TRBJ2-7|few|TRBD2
CASSQASSGENYEQYF
TGTGCCAGCAGCCAAGCCTCTAGCGGGGAAAACTACGAGCAGTACTTC
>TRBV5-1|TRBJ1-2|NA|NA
CASSSDAGVYGYTF
TGCGCCAGCAGCTCGGATGCGGGGGTCTATGGCTACACCTTC
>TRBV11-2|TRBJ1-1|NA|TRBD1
CASSLAGQVNTEAFF
TGTGCCAGCAGCTTAGCGGGACAGGTGAATACTGAAGCTTTCTTT
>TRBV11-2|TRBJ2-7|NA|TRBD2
CASSLGLAGREQYF
TGTGCCAGCAGCTTAGGACTAGCGGGACGCGAGCAGTACTTC
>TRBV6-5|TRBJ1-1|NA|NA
CASSYSTGLRTEAFF
TGTGCCAGCAGTTACTCGACAGGACTGCGCACTGAAGCTTTCTTT
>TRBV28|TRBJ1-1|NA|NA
CASKPQSGATEAFF
TGTGCCAGCAAACCCCAGAGCGGGGCCACTGAAGCTTTCTTT
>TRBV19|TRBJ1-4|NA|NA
CASSMGAIQEKLFF
TGTGCCAGTAGTATGGGGGCAATCCAAGAAAAACTGTTTTTT
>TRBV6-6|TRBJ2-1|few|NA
CASSYGGSEQFF
TGTGCCAGCAGTTATGGCGGTAGTGAGCAGTTCTTC
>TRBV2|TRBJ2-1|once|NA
CASSPLEGYNEQFF
TGTGCCAGCAGTCCCCTAGAGGGGTACAATGAGCAGTTCTTC
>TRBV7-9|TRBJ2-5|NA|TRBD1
CASSWGTVPTETQYF
TGTGCCAGCAGCTGGGGGACAGTCCCAACGGAGACCCAGTACTTC
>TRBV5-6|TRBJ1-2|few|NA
CASSLGRDGGYTF
TGTGCCAGCAGCTTGGGCAGGGACGGTGGCTACACCTTC
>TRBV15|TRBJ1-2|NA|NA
CATSQGNYGYTF
TGTGCCACTAGCCAAGGGAACTATGGCTACACCTTC
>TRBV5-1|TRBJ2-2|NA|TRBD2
CASSSGLAGATGELFF
TGCGCCAGCAGCTCGGGACTAGCGGGAGCCACCGGGGAGCTGTTTTTT
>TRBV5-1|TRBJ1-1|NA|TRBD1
CASHGQANTEAFF
TGCGCCAGCCACGGACAGGCGAACACTGAAGCTTTCTTT
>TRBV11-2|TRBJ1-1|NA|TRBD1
CASSRLTGGEGTEAFF
TGTGCCAGCAGCCGCCTAACAGGGGGCGAGGGCACTGAAGCTTTCTTT
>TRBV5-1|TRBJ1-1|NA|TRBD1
CASSEGTGTRAFF
TGCGCCAGCAGCGAAGGGACAGGGACTCGAGCTTTCTTT
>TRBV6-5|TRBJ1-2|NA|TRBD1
CASSYSGQRYGYTF
TGTGCCAGCAGTTACTCGGGACAGCGGTATGGCTACACCTTC
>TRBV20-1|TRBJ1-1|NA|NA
CSARSPGTF
TGCAGTGCTAGGTCCCCGGGGACTTTT
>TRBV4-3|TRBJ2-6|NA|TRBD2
CASSQGAGVFGANVLTF
TGCGCCAGCAGCCAAGGAGCGGGAGTATTTGGGGCCAACGTCCTGACTTTC
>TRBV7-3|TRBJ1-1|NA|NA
CASSLQKGTEAFF
TGTGCCAGCAGCTTACAAAAGGGCACTGAAGCTTTCTTT
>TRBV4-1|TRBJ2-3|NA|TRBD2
CASSPSGTFTDTQYF
TGCGCCAGCAGCCCTAGCGGGACCTTCACAGATACGCAGTATTTT
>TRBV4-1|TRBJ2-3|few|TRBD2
CASSLSGGRSSDTQYF
TGCGCCAGCAGCCTCTCGGGGGGGCGGTCTTCAGATACGCAGTATTTT
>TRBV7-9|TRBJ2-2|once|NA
CASSRGFAGELFF
TGTGCCAGCAGCCGAGGGTTTGCCGGGGAGCTGTTTTTT
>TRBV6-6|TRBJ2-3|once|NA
CASSYSGSSTDTQYF
TGTGCCAGCAGTTACTCCGGGAGTAGCACAGATACGCAGTATTTT
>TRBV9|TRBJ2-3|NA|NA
CASSVAAGDTDTQYF
TGTGCCAGCAGCGTAGCCGCAGGGGATACAGATACGCAGTATTTT
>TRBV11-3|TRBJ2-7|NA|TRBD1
CASSVPGQSYEQYF
TGTGCCAGCAGCGTCCCGGGACAGAGCTACGAGCAGTACTTC
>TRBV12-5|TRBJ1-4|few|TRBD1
CASGLGQGPTVTNEKLFF
TGTGCTAGTGGTTTGGGACAGGGGCCAACGGTGACTAATGAAAAACTGTTTTTT
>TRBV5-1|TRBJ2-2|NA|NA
CASSLNAGNTGELFF
TGCGCCAGCAGCTTGAACGCAGGGAACACCGGGGAGCTGTTTTTT
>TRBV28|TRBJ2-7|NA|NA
CASSPWSRGAEQYF
TGTGCCAGCAGTCCCTGGTCGCGTGGAGCGGAGCAGTACTTC
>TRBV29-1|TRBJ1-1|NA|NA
CSVYLDGGTEAFF
TGCAGCGTTTATTTGGACGGAGGCACTGAAGCTTTCTTT
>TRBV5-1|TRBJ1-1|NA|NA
CASSSTANTEAFF
TGCGCCAGCAGCTCCACAGCGAACACTGAAGCTTTCTTT
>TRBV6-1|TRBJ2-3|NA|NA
CASRGTDTQYF
TGTGCCAGCAGGGGCACAGATACGCAGTATTTT
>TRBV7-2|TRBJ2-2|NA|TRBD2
CASSPSAGGPFTGELFF
TGTGCCAGCAGCCCTTCGGCGGGAGGGCCTTTCACCGGGGAGCTGTTTTTT
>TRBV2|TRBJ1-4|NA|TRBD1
CASSVLGQGGEKLFF
TGTGCCAGCAGTGTACTTGGACAGGGAGGTGAAAAACTGTTTTTT
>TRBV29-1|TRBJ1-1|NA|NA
CSVGNGGSTEAFF
TGCAGCGTGGGAAATGGAGGGAGCACTGAAGCTTTCTTT
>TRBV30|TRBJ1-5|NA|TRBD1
CAWSEGASNQPQHF
TGTGCCTGGAGTGAGGGGGCCAGCAATCAGCCCCAGCATTTT